This T cell receptor beta chain comes out of a study of shared clonotypes between healthy human individuals. The CDR3 extends over 14 amino acids. Germline assignment: CDR1 MNHEY and CDR2 SMNVEV (reference sequence). Trimming took off 6 bases at V and 2 bases at J, with 14 bases between the two ends. TCRdb keeps only in-frame clones here, not all; method: immunoSEQ multiplex PCR. The table includes millions of clones, about 93% detected once. Naive CD8 cells comprised CD45RO-negative, CCR7-positively selected cells, excluding terminally differentiated effector memory CD45RA+ cells. The chain is built from TRBV27 and TRBJ2-7; maybe TRBD1 (5 bases). The TCR sequence derives from a man between 18 and 29 years old in good health. Some clones in this sample may be carry-over from other donors' samples. Sample: naive CD8+ T cells from PBMCs. CDR3 sequence (DNA): TGTGCCAGCAGCTGGGTCAGGGATGCCTACGAGCAGTACTTC. Translated, it gives CASSWVRDAYEQYF.